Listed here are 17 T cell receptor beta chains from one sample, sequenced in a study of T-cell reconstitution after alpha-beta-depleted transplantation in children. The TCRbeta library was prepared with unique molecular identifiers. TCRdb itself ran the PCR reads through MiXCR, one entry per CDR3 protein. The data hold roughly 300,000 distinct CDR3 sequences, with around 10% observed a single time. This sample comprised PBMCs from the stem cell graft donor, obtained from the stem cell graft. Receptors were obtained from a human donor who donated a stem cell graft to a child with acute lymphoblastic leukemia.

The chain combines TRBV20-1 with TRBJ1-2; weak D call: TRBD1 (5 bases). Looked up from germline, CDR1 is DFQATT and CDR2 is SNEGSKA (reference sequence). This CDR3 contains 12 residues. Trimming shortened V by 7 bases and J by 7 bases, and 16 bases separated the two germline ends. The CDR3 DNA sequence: TGCAGTGTTTCACCTCCTGGGGCTGGCTACACCTTC. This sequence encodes CSVSPPGAGYTF.

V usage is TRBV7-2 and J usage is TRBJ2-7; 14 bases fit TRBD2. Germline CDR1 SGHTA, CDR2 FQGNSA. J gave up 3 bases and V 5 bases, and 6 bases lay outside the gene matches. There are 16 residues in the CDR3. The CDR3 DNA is TGTGCCAGCAGCCCGGGACTAGCGGGAGCACTCTACGAGCAGTACTTC. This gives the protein CASSPGLAGALYEQYF. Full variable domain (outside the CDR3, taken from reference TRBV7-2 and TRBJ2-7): GAGVSQSPSNKVTEKGKDVELRCDPISGHTALYWYRQSLGQGLEFLIYFQGNSAPDKSGLPSDRFSAERTGGSVSTLTIQRTQQEDSAVYLCASSPGLAGALYEQYFGPGTRLTVT.

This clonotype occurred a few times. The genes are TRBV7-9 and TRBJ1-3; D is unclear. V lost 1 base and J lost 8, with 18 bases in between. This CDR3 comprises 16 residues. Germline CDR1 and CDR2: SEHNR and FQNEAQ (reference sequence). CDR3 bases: TGTGCCAGCAGCTTAGTGCCTGTTGGGTGGAAAGACACCATATATTTT. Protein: CASSLVPVGWKDTIYF. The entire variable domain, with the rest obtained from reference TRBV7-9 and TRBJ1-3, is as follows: DTGVSQNPRHKITKRGQNVTFRCDPISEHNRLYWYRQTLGQGPEFLTYFQNEAQLEKSRLLSDRFSAERPKGSFSTLEIQRTEQGDSAMYLCASSLVPVGWKDTIYFGEGSWLTVV.

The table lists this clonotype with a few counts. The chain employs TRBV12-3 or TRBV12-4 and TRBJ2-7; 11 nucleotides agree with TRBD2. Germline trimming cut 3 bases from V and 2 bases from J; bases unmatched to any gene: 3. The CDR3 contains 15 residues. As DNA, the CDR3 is TGTGCCAGCAGTTTTCTAGCGGGAGGTACCTACGAGCAGTACTTC. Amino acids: CASSFLAGGTYEQYF.

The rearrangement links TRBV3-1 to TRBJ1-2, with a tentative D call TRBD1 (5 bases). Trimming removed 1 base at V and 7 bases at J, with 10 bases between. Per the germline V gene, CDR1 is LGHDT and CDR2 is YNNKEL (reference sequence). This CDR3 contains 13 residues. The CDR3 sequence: CASSQGQGSGYTF. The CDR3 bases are TGTGCCAGCAGCCAAGGGCAGGGTAGTGGCTACACCTTC.

The CDR3 region has the DNA TGTGCCACCAGCCGTAGCGGGAGTGCAGATACGCAGTATTTT. Its protein is CATSRSGSADTQYF. The chain is built from TRBV15 and TRBJ2-3; TRBD2 matches 9 bases. Germline trimming cut 5 bases from V and 4 bases from J; bases unmatched to any gene: 4. This CDR3 is 14 amino acids long. The germline V gene encodes CDR1 LNHNV and CDR2 YYDKDF (reference sequence).

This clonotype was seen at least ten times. The CDR3 loop is CASSLDYNTGELFF. Written as DNA, the CDR3 is TGTGCCAGCAGCTTAGATTACAACACCGGGGAGCTGTTTTTT. This chain connects TRBV11-2 to TRBJ2-2; D unclear. The CDR3 loop spans 14 amino acids. Germline V CDR1 and CDR2: SGHAT, FQNNGV. V gave up 0 bases and J gave up 2 bases, with 4 bases separating them.

Written as DNA, the CDR3 is TGTGCCAGCAGCTTAGTATCCGGGTACACCGGGGAGCTGTTTTTT. Residues: CASSLVSGYTGELFF. The rearrangement joins TRBV7-9 to TRBJ2-2; D remains unclear. V lost 1 base to trimming and J lost 3 bases, with 9 bases between them. Germline V CDR1 and CDR2: SEHNR, FQNEAQ (reference sequence). This CDR3 region has 15 residues.

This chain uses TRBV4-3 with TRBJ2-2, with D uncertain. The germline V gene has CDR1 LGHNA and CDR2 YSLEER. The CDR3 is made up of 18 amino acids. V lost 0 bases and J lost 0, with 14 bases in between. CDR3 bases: TGCGCCAGCAGCCAAGACTCATTCTTACCCGCGAACACCGGGGAGCTGTTTTTT. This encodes CASSQDSFLPANTGELFF.

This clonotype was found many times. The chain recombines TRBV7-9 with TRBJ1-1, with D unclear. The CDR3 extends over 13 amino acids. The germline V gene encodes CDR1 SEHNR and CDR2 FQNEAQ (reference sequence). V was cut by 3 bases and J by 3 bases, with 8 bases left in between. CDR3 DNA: TGTGCCAGCAGCTTTTCTGCGGACACTGAAGCTTTCTTT. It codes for CASSFSADTEAFF.

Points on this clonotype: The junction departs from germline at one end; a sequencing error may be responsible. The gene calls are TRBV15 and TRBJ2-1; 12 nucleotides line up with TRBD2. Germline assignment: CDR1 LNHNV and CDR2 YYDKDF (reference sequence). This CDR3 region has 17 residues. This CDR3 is CATSGDSTSGSGVEQFF. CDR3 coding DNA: TGTGCCACCAGCGGAGATTCGACTAGCGGGAGCGGCGTTGAGCAGTTCTTC. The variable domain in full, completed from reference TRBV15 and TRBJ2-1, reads DAMVIQNPRYQVTQFGKPVTLSCSQTLNHNVMYWYQQKSSQAPKLLFHYYDKDFNNEADTPDNFQSRRPNTSFCFLDIRSPGLGDTAMYLCATSGDSTSGSGVEQFFGPGTRLTVL.

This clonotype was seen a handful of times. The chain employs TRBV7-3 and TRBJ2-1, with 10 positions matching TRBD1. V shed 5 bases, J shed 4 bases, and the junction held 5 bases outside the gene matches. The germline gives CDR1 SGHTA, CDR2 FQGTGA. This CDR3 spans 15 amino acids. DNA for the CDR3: TGTGCCAGCAGCCCAGGACAGGGGGAATACAATGAGCAGTTCTTC. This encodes CASSPGQGEYNEQFF.

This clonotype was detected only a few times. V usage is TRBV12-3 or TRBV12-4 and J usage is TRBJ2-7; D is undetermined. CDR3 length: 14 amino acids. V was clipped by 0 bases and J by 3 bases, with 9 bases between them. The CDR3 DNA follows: TGTGCCAGCAGTTTAGCTTATGCTAGCTACGAGCAGTACTTC. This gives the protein CASSLAYASYEQYF.

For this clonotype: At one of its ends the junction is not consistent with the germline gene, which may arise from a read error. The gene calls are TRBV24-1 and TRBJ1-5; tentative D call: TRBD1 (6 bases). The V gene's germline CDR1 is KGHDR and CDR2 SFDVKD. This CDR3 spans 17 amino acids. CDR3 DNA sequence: TGTGACACCAGTGATCACCGGGACAAGTATAGCAATCAGCCCCAGCATTTT. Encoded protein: CDTSDHRDKYSNQPQHF.

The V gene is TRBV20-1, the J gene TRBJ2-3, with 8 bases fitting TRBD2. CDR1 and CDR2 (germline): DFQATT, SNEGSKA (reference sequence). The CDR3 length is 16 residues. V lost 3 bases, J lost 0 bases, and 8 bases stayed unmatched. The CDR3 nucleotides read TGCAGTGCTAGCCTATGGGCTAGCGGGAGCACAGATACGCAGTATTTT. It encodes CSASLWASGSTDTQYF.

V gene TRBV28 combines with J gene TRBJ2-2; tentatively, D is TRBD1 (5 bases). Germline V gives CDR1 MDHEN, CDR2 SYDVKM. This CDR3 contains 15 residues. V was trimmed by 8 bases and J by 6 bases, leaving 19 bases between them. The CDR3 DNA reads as TGTGCCAGCTCCCCCAGGGTGCAGTTGGCCGGGGAGCTGTTTTTT. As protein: CASSPRVQLAGELFF.

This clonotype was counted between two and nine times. DNA of the CDR3: TGTGCCAGCAGTCGGGACAGTCTAGAGGACACTGAAGCTTTCTTT. It encodes CASSRDSLEDTEAFF. The chain links TRBV27 to TRBJ1-1, with 7 bases identical to TRBD1. The length of the CDR3 is 15 residues. Trimming took 5 bases from V and 3 from J; bases not matched to a gene: 9. Germline loops: CDR1 MNHEY, CDR2 SMNVEV (reference sequence).